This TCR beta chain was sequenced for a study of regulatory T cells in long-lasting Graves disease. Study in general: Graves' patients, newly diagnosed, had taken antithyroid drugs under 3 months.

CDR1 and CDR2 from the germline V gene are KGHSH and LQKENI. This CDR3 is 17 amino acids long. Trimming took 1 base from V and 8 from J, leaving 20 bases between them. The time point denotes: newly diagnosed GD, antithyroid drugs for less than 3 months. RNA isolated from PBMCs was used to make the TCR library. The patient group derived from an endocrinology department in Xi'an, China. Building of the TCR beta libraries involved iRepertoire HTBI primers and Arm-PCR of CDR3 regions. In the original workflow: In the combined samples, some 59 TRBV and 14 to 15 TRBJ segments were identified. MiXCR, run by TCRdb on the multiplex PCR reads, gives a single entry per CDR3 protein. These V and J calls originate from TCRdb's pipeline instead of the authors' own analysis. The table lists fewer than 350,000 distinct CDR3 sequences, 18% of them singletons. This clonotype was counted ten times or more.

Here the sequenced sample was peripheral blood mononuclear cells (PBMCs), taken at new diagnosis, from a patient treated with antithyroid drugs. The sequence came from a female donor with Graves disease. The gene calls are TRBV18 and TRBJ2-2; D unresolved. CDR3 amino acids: CASSPQQPRRFSGELFF. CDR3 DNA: TGTGCCAGCTCACCACAGCAGCCACGCAGGTTTTCAGGGGAGCTGTTTTTT.